This entry concerns a single T cell receptor beta chain. What it binds is not known. A much larger clone lies one base from this, so it may be a read error. Assembly of TCR beta libraries relied on iRepertoire HTBI primers together with Arm-PCR of CDR3 regions. TCRdb reprocessed the multiplex PCR reads via MiXCR and lists one record per CDR3 protein. The sample gives some 370,000 distinct CDR3 sequences, less than 25% of which show up once; around 20% is in the top ten. These data originate in a study of regulatory T cells in long-lasting Graves disease. The CDR3 is made up of 17 amino acids. Germline assignment: CDR1 MNHNS and CDR2 SASEGT. V was trimmed by 5 bases and J by 9 bases, leaving 23 bases between them. The time point denotes: persistent/refractory GD, antithyroid drugs over 5 years with positive TRAb. PBMC-derived RNA was used for the TCR library. Broader study findings: Favored usage of TRBV28, TRBJ1-2 and TRBJ2-5 was recorded in persistent disease. Accuracy might have suffered from few samples.

The rearrangement uses TRBV6-1 and TRBJ1-6, with D perhaps matching TRBD1 (5 bases). The input for sequencing was peripheral blood mononuclear cells (PBMCs), taken when the disease was refractory, from a patient treated with antithyroid drugs. This TCR was recovered from a female donor with Graves disease. The CDR3 DNA reads TGTGCCAGCAGTCGCTCGACCGGGGGAACGAGGCGTTCACCCCTCCACTTT. As protein: CASSRSTGGTRRSPLHF.